This T cell receptor (beta chain) was documented in a study of technical replicates of blood from a handful of donors. Only in-frame clones appear in the TCRdb table, and some are missing; sequencing was by immunoSEQ multiplex PCR. The sample shows 91,000 or so clones, approximately 95% of them seen only once. Sequenced sample: T cells isolated from PBMCs. The clonotype originates from a human donor in good health.

In DNA, the CDR3 is TGTGCCAGCAGTTTACAGGGGTGGTCCGAGCAGTACTTC. The encoded protein is CASSLQGWSEQYF. The gene calls are TRBV27 and TRBJ2-7; tentative D call: TRBD1 (6 bases). V dropped 2 bases and J dropped 6 bases, with 11 bases sitting between them. Germline loops: CDR1 MNHEY, CDR2 SMNVEV (reference sequence). CDR3 length: 13 residues.